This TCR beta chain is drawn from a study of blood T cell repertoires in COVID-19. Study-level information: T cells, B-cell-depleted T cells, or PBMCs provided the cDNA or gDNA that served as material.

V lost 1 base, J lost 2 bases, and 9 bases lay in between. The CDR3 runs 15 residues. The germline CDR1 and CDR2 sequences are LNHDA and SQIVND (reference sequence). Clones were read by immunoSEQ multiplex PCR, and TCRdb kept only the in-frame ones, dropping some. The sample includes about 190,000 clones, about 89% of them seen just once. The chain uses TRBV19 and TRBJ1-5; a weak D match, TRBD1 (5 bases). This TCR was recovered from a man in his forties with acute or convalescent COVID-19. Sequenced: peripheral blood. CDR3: CASSIVGGGNQPQHF. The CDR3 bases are TGTGCCAGTAGTATAGTGGGAGGGGGCAATCAGCCCCAGCATTTT.